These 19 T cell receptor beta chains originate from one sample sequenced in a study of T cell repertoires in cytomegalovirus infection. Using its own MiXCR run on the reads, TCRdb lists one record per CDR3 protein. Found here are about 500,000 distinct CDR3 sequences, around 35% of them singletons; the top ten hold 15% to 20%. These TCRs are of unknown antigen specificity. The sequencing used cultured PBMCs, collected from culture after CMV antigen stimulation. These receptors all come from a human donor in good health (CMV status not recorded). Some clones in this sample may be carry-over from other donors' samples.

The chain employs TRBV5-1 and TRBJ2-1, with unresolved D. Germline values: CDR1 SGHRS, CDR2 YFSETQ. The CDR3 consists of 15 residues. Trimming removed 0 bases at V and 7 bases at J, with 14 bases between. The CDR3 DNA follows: TGCGCCAGCAGCTTGGAACGGGTAGCCTGGAATGAGCAGTTCTTC. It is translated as CASSLERVAWNEQFF.

DNA for the CDR3: TGTGCCAGCAGTCTAGGGGCCTCAAAAGGGAGAATCTACGAGCAGTACGTC. This sequence encodes CASSLGASKGRIYEQYV. J is TRBJ2-7 and V is TRBV27; D tentatively reads TRBD1 or TRBD2 (5 bases each). The length of the CDR3 is 17 residues. Germline values: CDR1 MNHEY, CDR2 SMNVEV (reference sequence). Trimming shortened V by 5 bases and J by 3 bases, and 23 bases separated the two germline ends.

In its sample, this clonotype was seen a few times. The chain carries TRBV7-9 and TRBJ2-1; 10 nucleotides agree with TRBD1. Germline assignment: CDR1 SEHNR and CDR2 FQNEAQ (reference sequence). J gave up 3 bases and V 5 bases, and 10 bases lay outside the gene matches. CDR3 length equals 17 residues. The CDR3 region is CASSAESRDRGYNEQFF. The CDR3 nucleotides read TGTGCCAGCAGCGCAGAGAGCCGGGACAGGGGCTACAATGAGCAGTTCTTC.

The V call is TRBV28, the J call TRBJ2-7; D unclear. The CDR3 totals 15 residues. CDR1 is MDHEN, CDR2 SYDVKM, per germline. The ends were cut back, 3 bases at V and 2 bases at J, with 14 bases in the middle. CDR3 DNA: TGTGCCAGCAGTTTGGACCCGGTTATGCCCTACGAGCAGTACTTC. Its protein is CASSLDPVMPYEQYF.

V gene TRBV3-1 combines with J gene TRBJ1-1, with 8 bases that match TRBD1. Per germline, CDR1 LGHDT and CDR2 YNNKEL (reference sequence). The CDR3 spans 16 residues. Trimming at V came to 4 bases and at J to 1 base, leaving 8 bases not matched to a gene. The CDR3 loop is CASSPLTGAGNTEAFF. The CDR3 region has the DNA TGTGCCAGCAGCCCCTTGACAGGGGCCGGGAACACTGAAGCTTTCTTT.

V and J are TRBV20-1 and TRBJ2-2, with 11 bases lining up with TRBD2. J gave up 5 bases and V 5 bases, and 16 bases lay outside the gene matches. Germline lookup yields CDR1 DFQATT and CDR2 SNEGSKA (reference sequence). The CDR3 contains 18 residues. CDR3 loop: CSARSTPLAGVRTGELFF. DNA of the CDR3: TGCAGTGCTCGCTCCACTCCACTAGCGGGAGTTCGGACCGGGGAGCTGTTTTTT.

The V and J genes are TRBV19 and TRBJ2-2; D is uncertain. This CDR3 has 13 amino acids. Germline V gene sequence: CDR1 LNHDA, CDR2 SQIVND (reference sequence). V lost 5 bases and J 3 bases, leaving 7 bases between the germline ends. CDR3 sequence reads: CASSRLDTGELFF. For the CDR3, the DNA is TGTGCCAGTAGTCGATTGGACACCGGGGAGCTGTTTTTT.

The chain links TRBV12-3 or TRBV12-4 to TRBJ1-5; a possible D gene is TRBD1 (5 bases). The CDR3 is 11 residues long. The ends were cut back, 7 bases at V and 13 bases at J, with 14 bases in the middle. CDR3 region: CASTLDGAQHF. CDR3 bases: TGTGCCAGCACCCTGGACGGGGCTCAGCATTTT.

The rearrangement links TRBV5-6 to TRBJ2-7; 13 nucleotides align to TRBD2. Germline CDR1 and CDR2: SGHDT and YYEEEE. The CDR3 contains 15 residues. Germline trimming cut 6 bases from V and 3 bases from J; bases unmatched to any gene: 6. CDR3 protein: CASTPGLAGFYEQYF. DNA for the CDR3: TGTGCCAGCACCCCGGGACTAGCGGGATTCTACGAGCAGTACTTC.

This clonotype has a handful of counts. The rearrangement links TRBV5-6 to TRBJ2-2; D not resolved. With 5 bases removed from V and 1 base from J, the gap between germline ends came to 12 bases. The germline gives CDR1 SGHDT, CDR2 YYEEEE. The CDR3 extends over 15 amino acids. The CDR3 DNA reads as TGTGCCAGCAGGCCTCTTGGCGAGAACACCGGGGAGCTGTTTTTT. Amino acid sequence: CASRPLGENTGELFF.

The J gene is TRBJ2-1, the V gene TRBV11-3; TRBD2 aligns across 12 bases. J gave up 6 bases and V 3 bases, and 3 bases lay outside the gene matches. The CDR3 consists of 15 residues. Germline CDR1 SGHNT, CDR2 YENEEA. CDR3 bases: TGTGCCAGCAGCTTCTCGGGACTAGCGGGCAATGAGCAGTTCTTC. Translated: CASSFSGLAGNEQFF.

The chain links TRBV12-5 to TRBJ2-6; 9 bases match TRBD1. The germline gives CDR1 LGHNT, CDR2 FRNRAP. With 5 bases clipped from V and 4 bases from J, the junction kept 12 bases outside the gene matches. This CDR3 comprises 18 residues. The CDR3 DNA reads TGTGCTAGTGGTCCCCGGACAGGGGCCAAGGAGGGGGCCAACGTCCTGACTTTC. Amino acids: CASGPRTGAKEGANVLTF.

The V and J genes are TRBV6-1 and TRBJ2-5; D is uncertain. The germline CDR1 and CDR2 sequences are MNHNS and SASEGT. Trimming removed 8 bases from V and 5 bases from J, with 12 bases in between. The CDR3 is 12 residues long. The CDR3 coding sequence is TGTGCCAGCCTAGGGCCCACCGAGACCCAGTACTTC. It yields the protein CASLGPTETQYF.

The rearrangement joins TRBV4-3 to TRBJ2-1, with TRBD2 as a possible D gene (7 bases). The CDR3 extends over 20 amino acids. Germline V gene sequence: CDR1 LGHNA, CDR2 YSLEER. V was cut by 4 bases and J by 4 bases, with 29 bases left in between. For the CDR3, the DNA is TGCGCCAGCAGCCGAACCTGGGGGGGACAACTATCCCTACTATACAATGAGCAGTTCTTC. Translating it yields CASSRTWGGQLSLLYNEQFF.

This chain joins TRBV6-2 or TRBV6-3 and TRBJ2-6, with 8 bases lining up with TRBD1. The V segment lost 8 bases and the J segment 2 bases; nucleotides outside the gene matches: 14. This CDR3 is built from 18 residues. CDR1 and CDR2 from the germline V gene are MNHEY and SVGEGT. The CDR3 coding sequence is TGTGCCAGCCTCATCGGAGGACAGGGAACACCTGGGGCCAACGTCCTGACTTTC. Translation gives CASLIGGQGTPGANVLTF.

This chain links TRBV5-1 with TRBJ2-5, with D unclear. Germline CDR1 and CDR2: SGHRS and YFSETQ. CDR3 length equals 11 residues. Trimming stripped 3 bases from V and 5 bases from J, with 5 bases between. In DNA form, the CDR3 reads TGCGCCAGCAGCTCTGCCGAGACCCAGTACTTC. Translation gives CASSSAETQYF.

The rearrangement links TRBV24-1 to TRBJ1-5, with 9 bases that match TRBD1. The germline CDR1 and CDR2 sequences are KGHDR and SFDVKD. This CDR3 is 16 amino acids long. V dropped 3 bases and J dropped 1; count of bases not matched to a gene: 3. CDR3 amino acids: CATSDEGTGSNQPQHF. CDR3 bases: TGTGCCACCAGTGATGAGGGGACAGGGAGCAATCAGCCCCAGCATTTT.

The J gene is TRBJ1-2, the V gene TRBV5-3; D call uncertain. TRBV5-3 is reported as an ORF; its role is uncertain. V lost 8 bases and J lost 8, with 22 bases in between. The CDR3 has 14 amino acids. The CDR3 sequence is CASSARSKGGGYTF. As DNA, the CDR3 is TGTGCCAGCAGCGCTCGGAGCAAGGGCGGCGGCTACACCTTC.

CDR3 protein: CASSSASGRFYLSHNEQFF. The CDR3 DNA sequence: TGTGCCAGCAGTTCGGCTAGCGGGAGATTCTACCTATCCCACAATGAGCAGTTCTTC. The chain has TRBV28 and TRBJ2-1, with 10 bases identical to TRBD2. Per germline, CDR1 MDHEN and CDR2 SYDVKM. Trimming at V came to 4 bases and at J to 5 bases, leaving 17 bases not matched to a gene. The CDR3 runs to 19 residues.